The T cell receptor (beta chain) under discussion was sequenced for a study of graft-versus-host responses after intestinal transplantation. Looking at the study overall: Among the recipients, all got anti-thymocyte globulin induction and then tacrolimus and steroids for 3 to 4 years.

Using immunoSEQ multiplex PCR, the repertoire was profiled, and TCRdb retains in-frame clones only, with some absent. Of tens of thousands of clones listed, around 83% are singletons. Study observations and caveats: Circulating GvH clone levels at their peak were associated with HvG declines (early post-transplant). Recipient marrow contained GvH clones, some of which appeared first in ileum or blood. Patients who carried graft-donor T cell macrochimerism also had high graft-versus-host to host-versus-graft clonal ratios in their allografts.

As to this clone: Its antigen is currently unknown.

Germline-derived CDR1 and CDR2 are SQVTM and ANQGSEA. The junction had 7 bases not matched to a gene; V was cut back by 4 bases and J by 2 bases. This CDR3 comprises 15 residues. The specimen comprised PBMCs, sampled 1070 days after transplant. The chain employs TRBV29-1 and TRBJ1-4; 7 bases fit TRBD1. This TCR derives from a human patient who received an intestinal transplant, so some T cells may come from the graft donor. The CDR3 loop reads CSVVHRGTTNEKLFF. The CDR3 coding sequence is TGCAGCGTTGTGCACAGGGGCACGACTAATGAAAAACTGTTTTTT.